Below, 28 T cell receptor beta chains from the same sample are listed, as sequenced in a study of vaccination effects on CD4 cells after COVID-19. The antigens these receptors bind are not known. Clones were sequenced by immunoSEQ multiplex PCR, and TCRdb holds only the in-frame ones, with some missing. The sample shows approximately 83,000 clones, around 74% of them seen only once. Before sequencing, viral peptide pools were used by the ViraFEST assay to expand antigen-specific CD4+ T cells. The culture ran for approximately 10 days before CD4+ T cells were isolated. Each participant was given two doses of one vaccine (BNT162b2 or mRNA-1273). Specimen: CD4+ T cells from PBMCs cultured with HCoV-OC43 spike peptides, collected after COVID-19 vaccination. Subset described: HCoV-OC43 spike overlapping peptide pool stimulation. The receptors originated from a human donor who received a COVID-19 vaccine.

The rearrangement uses TRBV11-3 and TRBJ2-1, with D possibly called TRBD1 or TRBD2 (5 bases each). Between the trimmed V and J ends, which lost 2 bases and 2 bases, there was a span of 13 bases. The CDR3 has 16 residues. CDR1 and CDR2 (germline): SGHNT, YENEEA. The CDR3 DNA sequence: TGTGCCAGCAGCTTATCCGGGACCGAGACCTACAATGAGCAGTTCTTC. It specifies CASSLSGTETYNEQFF.

The genes are TRBV28 and TRBJ1-6; maybe TRBD1 (5 bases). V was shortened by 7 bases and J by 10 bases, with 17 bases between the two germline ends. Germline-derived CDR1 and CDR2 are MDHEN and SYDVKM. This CDR3 is built from 14 residues. CDR3 residues: CASTLRQGRSPLHF. CDR3 DNA: TGTGCCAGCACTCTACGGCAGGGAAGGTCACCCCTCCACTTT.

The rearrangement uses TRBV10-3 and TRBJ2-1, with D tentatively TRBD1 (5 bases). V was clipped by 3 bases and J by 7 bases, with 16 bases between them. Germline V gives CDR1 ENHRY, CDR2 SYGVKD. This CDR3 comprises 15 residues. In nucleotides, the CDR3 is TGTGCCATCAGTGATAGTCTCCAGGGTCGGAATGAGCAGTTCTTC. Its protein product is CAISDSLQGRNEQFF.

The chain is built from TRBV5-8 and TRBJ2-7, with D hard to call. Looked up from germline, CDR1 is SGHTS and CDR2 is YDEGEE. The ends were cut back, 2 bases at V and 3 bases at J, with 9 bases in the middle. The CDR3 sequence is 13 residues long. CDR3 sequence reads: CASSFRPSYEQYV. The CDR3 DNA reads TGTGCCAGCAGCTTTCGGCCGAGCTACGAGCAGTACGTC.

This chain connects TRBV5-1 to TRBJ1-3, with unresolved D. The V end lost 4 bases, the J end lost 0 bases, and 14 bases lay between the germline ends. Germline-derived CDR1 and CDR2 are SGHRS and YFSETQ. The CDR3 loop spans 16 amino acids. This CDR3 reads CASSPNAGSSGNTIYF. DNA of the CDR3: TGCGCCAGCAGCCCTAACGCAGGTTCCTCTGGAAACACCATATATTTT. The whole variable domain, filled in from reference TRBV5-1 and TRBJ1-3, reads KAGVTQTPRYLIKTRGQQVTLSCSPISGHRSVSWYQQTPGQGLQFLFEYFSETQRNKGNFPGRFSGRQFSNSRSEMNVSTLELGDSALYLCASSPNAGSSGNTIYFGEGSWLTVV.

J is TRBJ1-2 and V is TRBV5-1, with 8 bases fitting TRBD1. This CDR3 contains 15 residues. V gave up 7 bases and J gave up 4 bases; unmatched junction bases: 12. Per the germline V gene, CDR1 is SGHRS and CDR2 is YFSETQ. The CDR3 protein is CASREDPTGVYGYTF. CDR3 DNA sequence: TGCGCCAGCCGCGAGGACCCGACAGGGGTCTATGGCTACACCTTC.

As regards this clone: In the same sample, other DNA sequences code for this CDR3. The rearrangement uses TRBV6-5 and TRBJ1-5; D is possibly TRBD1 (5 bases). V shed 9 bases and J shed 0 bases, with 12 bases lying between them. CDR3 size: 14 residues. The V gene's germline CDR1 is MNHEY and CDR2 SVGAGI. The DNA for the CDR3 is TGTGCCAGTAGGGCCAGGGTTAGCAATCAGCCCCAGCATTTT. It codes for CASRARVSNQPQHF.

The chain is built from TRBV5-1 and TRBJ1-6; the D gene is possibly TRBD1 (6 bases). V was trimmed by 5 bases and J by 6 bases, leaving 12 bases between them. CDR3 size: 14 residues. Germline V gene sequence: CDR1 SGHRS, CDR2 YFSETQ. Here the CDR3 reads CASRTGTFNSPLHF. Written as DNA, the CDR3 is TGCGCCAGCAGAACCGGGACATTTAATTCACCCCTCCACTTT.

The gene calls are TRBV3-1 (or the pseudogene TRBV3-2) and TRBJ1-6, with D hard to call. This CDR3 has 12 residues. The germline V gene encodes CDR1 LGHDT and CDR2 YNNKEL (reference sequence). V lost 1 base, J lost 8 bases, and 3 bases lay in between. CDR3 DNA sequence: TGTGCCAGCAGCCAAGCTGATTCACCCCTCCACTTT. This encodes CASSQADSPLHF.

V gene TRBV3-1 (or the pseudogene TRBV3-2) combines with J gene TRBJ2-1; 10 nucleotides match TRBD1. The CDR3 consists of 15 residues. J was trimmed by 5 bases and V by 4 bases; bases with no gene match: 5. Germline V CDR1 and CDR2: LGHDT, YNNKEL (reference sequence). The CDR3 nucleotides are TGTGCCAGCAGCCCAGGGGACAGGGGTCACAATGAGCAGTTCTTC. It codes for CASSPGDRGHNEQFF.

V gene TRBV4-2 combines with J gene TRBJ1-3; 7 bases align to TRBD1. Germline-derived CDR1 and CDR2 are LGHNA and YNFKEQ. The CDR3 spans 17 residues. Trimming took 4 bases from V and 0 from J; bases not matched to a gene: 9. This CDR3 reads CASSLSGRQGSGNTIYF. In nucleotides, the CDR3 is TGTGCCAGCAGCCTAAGTGGACGACAGGGCTCTGGAAACACCATATATTTT.

V and J are TRBV25-1 and TRBJ1-1; D is possibly TRBD1 (5 bases). The germline V gene encodes CDR1 MGHDK and CDR2 SYGVNS. The CDR3 is made up of 13 amino acids. V lost 5 bases to trimming and J lost 5 bases, with 12 bases between them. This CDR3 reads CASSRQSVTEAFF. CDR3 in DNA: TGTGCCAGCAGTCGACAGTCCGTTACTGAAGCTTTCTTT.

The chain carries TRBV27 and TRBJ1-3, with D hard to call. Trimming cost V 8 bases and J 0 bases, with 5 bases left between them. CDR1 is MNHEY, CDR2 SMNVEV, per germline (reference sequence). The CDR3 spans 12 residues. The CDR3 nucleotides are TGTGCCAGCCAGAGCTCTGGAAACACCATATATTTT. Its translation: CASQSSGNTIYF.

The J gene is TRBJ1-1, the V gene TRBV5-1; 7 bases are shared with TRBD1. The CDR3 covers 14 residues. V was pared by 4 bases and J by 8 bases, with 11 bases of the junction left unmatched. Germline V gene data show CDR1 as SGHRS and CDR2 as YFSETQ. CDR3 residues: CASSENRGQREAFF. CDR3 coding DNA: TGCGCCAGCAGCGAGAACAGGGGCCAACGGGAAGCTTTCTTT.

V is TRBV19 and J is TRBJ2-2; TRBD1 might be the D (6 bases). The CDR3 consists of 12 residues. V was shortened by 8 bases and J by 6 bases, with 10 bases between the two germline ends. CDR1 and CDR2 (germline): LNHDA, SQIVND (reference sequence). DNA of the CDR3: TGTGCCAGTTCTAGACAGGCCGGGGAGCTGTTTTTT. Protein product: CASSRQAGELFF.

The sample holds a few counts of this clone. The rearrangement uses TRBV6-5 and TRBJ1-2; D remains ambiguous. CDR1 and CDR2 from the germline V gene are MNHEY and SVGAGI. This CDR3 region has 11 residues. V dropped 7 bases and J dropped 10 bases, with 13 bases sitting between them. This CDR3 is CASKGRVDYTF. CDR3 nucleotide sequence: TGTGCCAGCAAAGGGAGGGTAGACTACACCTTC.

This chain connects TRBV12-3 or TRBV12-4 to TRBJ2-1; D remains ambiguous. V gave up 3 bases and J gave up 4 bases, with 4 bases separating them. The CDR3 sequence is 12 residues long. The chain's CDR3 is CASSFRYNEQFF. CDR3 DNA sequence: TGTGCCAGCAGTTTCCGGTACAATGAGCAGTTCTTC.

The rearrangement uses TRBV21-1 and TRBJ2-7. TRBV21-1 constitutes a pseudogene. This CDR3 is built from 14 residues. The CDR3, as DNA: TGTGCCAGCAGCAAAGCTGGGGGGCCTCGCGAGCAGTACGTC. It codes for CASSKAGGPREQYV.

The chain joins TRBV3-1 (or the pseudogene TRBV3-2) to TRBJ1-5; D may be TRBD1 (6 bases). CDR3 size: 15 residues. The germline gives CDR1 LGHDT, CDR2 YNNKEL (reference sequence). Trimming pared 4 bases from V and 4 bases from J, leaving 14 bases between. Written as DNA, the CDR3 is TGTGCCAGCAGCCCCGGGGGCGGGGGAAATCAGCCCCAGCATTTT. It encodes CASSPGGGGNQPQHF.

V usage is TRBV24-1 and J usage is TRBJ1-4; TRBD1 matches 9 bases. Germline V gives CDR1 KGHDR, CDR2 SFDVKD. The CDR3 extends over 14 amino acids. The ends lost 4 bases at V and 7 bases at J; junction bases unmatched: 3. CDR3 loop: CATSDPDRGEKLFF. The CDR3 nucleotides read TGTGCCACCAGTGACCCGGACAGGGGTGAAAAACTGTTTTTT.

V gene TRBV5-4 combines with J gene TRBJ2-4; D ambiguous. The CDR3 runs to 13 residues. Trimming removed 0 bases at V and 9 bases at J, with 10 bases between. CDR1 SGHNT and CDR2 YYREEE come from the germline V gene (reference sequence). The CDR3 DNA reads TGTGCCAGCAGCTTGGAACCAGGCAGCATTCAGTACTTC. Its protein is CASSLEPGSIQYF.

This chain joins TRBV12-3 or TRBV12-4 and TRBJ1-1, with D hard to call. This CDR3 is built from 13 residues. V lost 4 bases and J lost 0, with 6 bases in between. The CDR3 DNA is TGTGCCAGCAGTTACGATATGAACACTGAAGCTTTCTTT. As protein: CASSYDMNTEAFF.

The chain has TRBV11-2 and TRBJ2-7, with D unclear. The V end lost 3 bases, the J end lost 4 bases, and 7 bases lay between the germline ends. Per germline, CDR1 SGHAT and CDR2 FQNNGV. The CDR3 contains 12 residues. In DNA form, the CDR3 reads TGTGCCAGCAGCTTGCCCTATTACGAGCAGTACGTC. This translates into CASSLPYYEQYV.

This clone is a singleton in its sample. The gene calls are TRBV3-1 (or the pseudogene TRBV3-2) and TRBJ2-5; D is unresolved. Trimming removed 6 bases from V and 1 base from J, with 12 bases in between. The CDR3 is 14 residues long. Germline assignment: CDR1 LGHDT and CDR2 YNNKEL (reference sequence). The CDR3 region is CASRASGAQETQYF. CDR3 coding DNA: TGTGCCAGCAGGGCCTCAGGCGCCCAAGAGACCCAGTACTTC.

The chain joins TRBV5-4 to TRBJ1-1, with D possibly TRBD1 on 6 matching bases. This CDR3 is built from 13 residues. Trimming took off 0 bases at V and 4 bases at J, with 7 bases between the two ends. CDR1 is SGHNT, CDR2 YYREEE, per germline (reference sequence). CDR3 DNA sequence: TGTGCCAGCAGCTTGGTGGGGGCCACTGAAGCTTTCTTT. This encodes CASSLVGATEAFF. Full variable domain (rest looked up from reference TRBV5-4 and TRBJ1-1): ETGVTQSPTHLIKTRGQQVTLRCSSQSGHNTVSWYQQALGQGPQFIFQYYREEENGRGNFPPRFSGLQFPNYSSELNVNALELDDSALYLCASSLVGATEAFFGQGTRLTVV.

V usage is TRBV2 and J usage is TRBJ1-4; D ambiguous. The CDR3 runs to 12 residues. The V end lost 1 base, the J end lost 6 bases, and 3 bases lay between the germline ends. Germline assignment: CDR1 SNHLY and CDR2 FYNNEI. The CDR3 bases are TGTGCCAGCAGTGAAGGGTATGAAAAACTGTTTTTT. Translating gives CASSEGYEKLFF. Full variable domain (missing parts from reference TRBV2 and TRBJ1-4): EPEVTQTPSHQVTQMGQEVILRCVPISNHLYFYWYRQILGQKVEFLVSFYNNEISEKSEIFDDQFSVERPDGSNFTLKIRSTKLEDSAMYFCASSEGYEKLFFGSGTQLSVL.

CDR3: CASSMVKGYSNQPQHF. CDR3 nucleotides: TGTGCCAGTAGTATGGTTAAGGGGTATAGCAATCAGCCCCAGCATTTT. The chain has TRBV19 and TRBJ1-5; possibly TRBD1 for D (5 bases). With 3 bases removed from V and 0 bases from J, the gap between germline ends came to 12 bases. Germline V gene data show CDR1 as LNHDA and CDR2 as SQIVND (reference sequence). The CDR3 is 16 amino acids.

V and J are TRBV28 and TRBJ2-7, with D hard to call. V lost 4 bases and J lost 2, with 15 bases in between. This CDR3 contains 15 residues. CDR1 MDHEN and CDR2 SYDVKM come from the germline V gene. The CDR3 coding sequence is TGTGCCAGCAGTTCGCCTTCAAGGAGAGCCTACGAGCAGTACGTC. Amino acids: CASSSPSRRAYEQYV.